There are many counts of the clone carrying this T cell receptor (beta chain). Its target is not known. The sample belongs to a study of regulatory T cells in long-lasting Graves disease. Study conclusions and caveats: For persistent Graves' patients, TCR diversity was lower than for newly diagnosed ones.

This CDR3 has 13 amino acids. V shed 5 bases and J shed 1 base, with 8 bases lying between them. Time point here: newly diagnosed GD, antithyroid drugs for less than 3 months. There was RNA extracted from PBMCs, and the TCR library was made from it. Building of the TCR beta libraries involved iRepertoire HTBI primers and Arm-PCR of CDR3 regions. Via MiXCR, TCRdb re-called the multiplex PCR reads, giving one row per CDR3 protein. The sample records about 610,000 distinct CDR3 sequences, around 16% being singletons. These same records also appear under a second study, on T cells in Graves' hyperthyroidism and ophthalmopathy. That work contributes: Those patients with uncontrolled infection, other autoimmune disease, pregnancy or lactation were excluded. The HTBI primer set drove a first-round RT-PCR of the TCR CDR3. A model built on 13 V-J features separated ophthalmopathy from stable hyperthyroidism.

The clonotype originates from a man between 18 and 29 years old with Graves disease. The sequences come from peripheral blood mononuclear cells (PBMCs), collected at new diagnosis, from a patient treated with antithyroid drugs. This sequence joins TRBV12-3 or TRBV12-4 and TRBJ2-5; no reliable D call. The CDR3 is CASSVDFQETQYF. CDR3 in DNA: TGTGCCAGCAGTGTCGACTTCCAAGAGACCCAGTACTTC.